The entry below describes one TCR beta chain. Its antigen is as yet unknown. As it was prepared, the TCRbeta library received unique molecular identifiers. TCRdb reprocessed the PCR reads with MiXCR, giving one entry per CDR3 protein. The sample lists 200,000 to 250,000 distinct CDR3 sequences, 7% to 9% occurring once. The record originates from a study of T-cell reconstitution after alpha-beta-depleted transplantation in children. Study results and limitations: The authors attributed T-cell counts and diversity one year after transplant mostly to newly produced T cells.

The CDR3 spans 13 residues. V lost 3 bases, J lost 4 bases, and 9 bases lay in between. The sequence was obtained from a male patient aged 2-15 years who had a stem cell transplant for acute myeloid leukemia, so the T cells may come from the graft donor. The sequencing used PBMCs, mostly from graft donor cells, collected 360 days after TCRalphabeta/CD19-depleted stem cell transplant. The rearrangement links TRBV12-3 or TRBV12-4 to TRBJ1-1, with a tentative D call TRBD1 (5 bases). The CDR3 here is CASSLWGGTEAFF. CDR3 nucleotides: TGTGCCAGCAGTTTGTGGGGGGGCACTGAAGCTTTCTTT.